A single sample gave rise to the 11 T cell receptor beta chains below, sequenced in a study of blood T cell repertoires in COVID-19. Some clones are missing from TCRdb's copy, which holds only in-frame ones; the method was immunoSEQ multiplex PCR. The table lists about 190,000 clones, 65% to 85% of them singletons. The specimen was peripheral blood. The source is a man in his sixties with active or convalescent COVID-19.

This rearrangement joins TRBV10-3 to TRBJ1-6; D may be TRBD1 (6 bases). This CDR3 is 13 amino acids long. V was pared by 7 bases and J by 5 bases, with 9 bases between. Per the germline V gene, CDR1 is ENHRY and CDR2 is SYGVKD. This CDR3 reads CAITGTNNSPLHF. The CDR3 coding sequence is TGTGCCATCACTGGGACAAATAATTCACCCCTCCACTTT.

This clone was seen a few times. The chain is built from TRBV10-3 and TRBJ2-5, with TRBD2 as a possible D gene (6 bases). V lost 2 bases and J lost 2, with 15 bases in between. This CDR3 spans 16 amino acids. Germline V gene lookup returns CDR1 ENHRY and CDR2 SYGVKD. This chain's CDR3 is CAISEPTSSRQETQYF. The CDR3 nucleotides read TGTGCCATCAGTGAGCCCACTAGCTCTAGGCAAGAGACCCAGTACTTC.

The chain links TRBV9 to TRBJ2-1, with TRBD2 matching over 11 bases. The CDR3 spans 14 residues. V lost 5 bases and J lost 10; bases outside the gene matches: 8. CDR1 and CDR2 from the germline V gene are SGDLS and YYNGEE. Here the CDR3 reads CASSRTSGSGEQFF. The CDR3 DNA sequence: TGTGCCAGCAGTCGCACTAGCGGGAGCGGGGAGCAGTTCTTC.

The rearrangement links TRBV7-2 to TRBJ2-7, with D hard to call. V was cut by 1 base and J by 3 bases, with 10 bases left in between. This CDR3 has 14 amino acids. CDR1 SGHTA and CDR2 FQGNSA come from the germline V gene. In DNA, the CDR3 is TGTGCCAGCAGCTTAGATTGGCAAAACTACGAGCAGTACTTC. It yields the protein CASSLDWQNYEQYF.

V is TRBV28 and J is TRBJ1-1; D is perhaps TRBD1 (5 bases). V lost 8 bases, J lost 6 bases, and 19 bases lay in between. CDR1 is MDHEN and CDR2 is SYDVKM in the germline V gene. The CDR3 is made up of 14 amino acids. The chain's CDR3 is CASRRPGISPEAFF. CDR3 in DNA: TGTGCCAGCCGGAGACCAGGGATTAGCCCTGAAGCTTTCTTT.

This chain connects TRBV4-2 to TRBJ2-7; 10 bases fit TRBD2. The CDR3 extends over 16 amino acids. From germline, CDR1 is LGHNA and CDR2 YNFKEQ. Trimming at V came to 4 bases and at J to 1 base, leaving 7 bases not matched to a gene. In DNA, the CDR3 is TGTGCCAGCAGCCTTTTTGGGACTAGCGAGTCCTACGAGCAGTACTTC. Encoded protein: CASSLFGTSESYEQYF.

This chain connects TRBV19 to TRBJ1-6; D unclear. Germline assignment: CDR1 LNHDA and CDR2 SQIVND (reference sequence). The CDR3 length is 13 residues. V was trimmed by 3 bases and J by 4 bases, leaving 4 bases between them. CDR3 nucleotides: TGTGCCAGTAGTATTAGATATAATTCACCCCTCCACTTT. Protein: CASSIRYNSPLHF.

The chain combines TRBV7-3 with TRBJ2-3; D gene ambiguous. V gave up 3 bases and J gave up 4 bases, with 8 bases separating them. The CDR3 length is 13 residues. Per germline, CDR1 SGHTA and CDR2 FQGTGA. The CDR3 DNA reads TGTGCCAGCAGCTTGACGGGTCCAGATACGCAGTATTTT. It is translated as CASSLTGPDTQYF.

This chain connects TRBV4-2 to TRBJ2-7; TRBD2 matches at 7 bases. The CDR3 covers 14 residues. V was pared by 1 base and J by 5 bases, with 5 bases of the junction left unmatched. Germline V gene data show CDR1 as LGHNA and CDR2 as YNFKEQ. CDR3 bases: TGTGCCAGCAGCCAAGTGACTAGCAGGGACGAGCAGTACTTC. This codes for CASSQVTSRDEQYF.

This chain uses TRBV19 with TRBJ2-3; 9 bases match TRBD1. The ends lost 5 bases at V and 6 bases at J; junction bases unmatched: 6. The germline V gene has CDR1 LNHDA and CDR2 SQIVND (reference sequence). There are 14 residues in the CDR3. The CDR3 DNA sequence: TGTGCCAGTAGTGGCGGGACAGGGATTGATACGCAGTATTTT. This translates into CASSGGTGIDTQYF.

The CDR3 DNA sequence: TGTGCCAGCAGCCTAGCGGGAGGGAACAATGAGCAGTTCTTC. The encoded protein is CASSLAGGNNEQFF. The rearrangement uses TRBV3-1 (or the pseudogene TRBV3-2) and TRBJ2-1, with TRBD2 matching 11 bases. The CDR3 contains 14 residues. Per the germline V gene, CDR1 is LGHDT and CDR2 is YNNKEL (reference sequence). V was clipped by 4 bases and J by 5 bases; unmatched bases: 1.